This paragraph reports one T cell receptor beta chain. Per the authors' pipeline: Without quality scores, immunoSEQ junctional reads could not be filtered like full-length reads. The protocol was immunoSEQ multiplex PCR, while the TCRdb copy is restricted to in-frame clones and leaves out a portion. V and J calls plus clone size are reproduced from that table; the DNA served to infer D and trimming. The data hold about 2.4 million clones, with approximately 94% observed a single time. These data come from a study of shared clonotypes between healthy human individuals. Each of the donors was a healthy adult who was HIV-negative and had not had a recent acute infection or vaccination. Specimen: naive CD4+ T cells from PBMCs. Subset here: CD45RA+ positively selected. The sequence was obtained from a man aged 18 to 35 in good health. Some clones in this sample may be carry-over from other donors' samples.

DNA of the CDR3: TGTGCCAGCAGCACTAGTACCGGGAACTATGGCTACACCTTC. This gives the protein CASSTSTGNYGYTF. This chain connects TRBV7-2 to TRBJ1-2; D remains ambiguous. CDR1 is SGHTA and CDR2 is FQGNSA in the germline V gene. The ends were cut back, 5 bases at V and 2 bases at J, with 12 bases in the middle. This CDR3 comprises 14 residues.